This T cell receptor (beta chain) was captured by sequencing in a study of T cells after yellow fever vaccination. Study-level background: Fractions of low cell number were prepared using SMART-Seq v4 Ultra Low Input.

From the 5' RACE reads, TCRdb called clonotypes with MiXCR, one entry per CDR3 protein. The sample has around 610,000 distinct CDR3 sequences, about 14% seen once. General study results and limits: Among primary-vaccination clones, most reappeared after the booster, at around 97% for CD4 and more than 85% for CD8.

The table lists this clonotype with a few counts. The antigen is not known. V trimming: 1 base; J trimming: 0 bases; junction bases outside the gene matches: 14. The CDR3 covers 19 residues. J is TRBJ2-7 and V is TRBV12-3 or TRBV12-4; TRBD1 matches at 8 bases. This receptor was obtained from a young man who received the YFV17D yellow fever vaccine. This specimen was PBMCs, taken on the day of the yellow fever booster vaccination. CDR3 loop: CASSLVRDRYKTSSYEQYF. Here the CDR3 DNA reads TGTGCCAGCAGTTTAGTACGGGACAGGTACAAGACCAGCTCCTACGAGCAGTACTTC.